This T cell receptor (beta chain) was profiled in a study of T cell repertoires in cytomegalovirus infection. Across the study: Indications came from public TCR beta signatures; they pointed to CMV infection and to a matching HLA type.

The CDR3 runs to 17 residues. V lost 0 bases and J 4 bases, leaving 19 bases between the germline ends. Germline assignment: CDR1 DFQATT and CDR2 SNEGSKA (reference sequence). With respect to this clonotype: Its antigen is unknown.

TCRdb called the reads again in MiXCR, with one record for every CDR3 protein. The data show under 800,000 distinct CDR3 sequences, with approximately 24% seen just once and 6.5% to 10% held by the top ten. General study results and limits: In two of eight donors, the top clonotype was HLA-C-restricted CMV-specific.

V usage is TRBV20-1 and J usage is TRBJ2-1, with D uncertain. Sequenced: CD8+ T cells from PBMCs. The TCR originated in a human donor in good health (CMV status not recorded). Some clones in this sample may be carry-over from other donors' samples. CDR3 protein: CSARDRAAKMGYNEQFF. Written as DNA, the CDR3 is TGCAGTGCTAGAGATAGGGCAGCGAAAATGGGGTACAATGAGCAGTTCTTC.